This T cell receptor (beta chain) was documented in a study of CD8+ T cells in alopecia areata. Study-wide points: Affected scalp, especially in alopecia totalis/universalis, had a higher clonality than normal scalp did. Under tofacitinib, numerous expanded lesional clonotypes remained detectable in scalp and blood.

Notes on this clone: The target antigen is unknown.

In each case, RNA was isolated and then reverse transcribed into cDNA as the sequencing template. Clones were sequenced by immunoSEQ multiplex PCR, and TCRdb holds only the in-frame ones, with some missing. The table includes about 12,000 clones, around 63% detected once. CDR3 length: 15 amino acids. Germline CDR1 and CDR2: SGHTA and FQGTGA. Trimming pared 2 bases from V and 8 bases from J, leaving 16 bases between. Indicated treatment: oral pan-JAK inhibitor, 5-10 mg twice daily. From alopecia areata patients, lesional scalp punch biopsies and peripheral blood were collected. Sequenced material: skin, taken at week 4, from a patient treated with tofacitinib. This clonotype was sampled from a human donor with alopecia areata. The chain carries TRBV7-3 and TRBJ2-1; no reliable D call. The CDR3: CASSLFGSDVDEQFF. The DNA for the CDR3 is TGTGCCAGCAGCTTATTTGGGTCAGACGTGGATGAGCAGTTCTTC.